A single sample is the source of the 3 T cell receptor beta chains below, sequenced in a study of shared T cell receptors in the human thymus. The repertoire was sequenced with immunoSEQ multiplex PCR; TCRdb's copy has only in-frame clones and lacks some. The table records roughly 660,000 clones, 85% to 90% of them present only once. This same sample was also part of a study on human thymus T cells.

The sample was thymocytes. The receptors come from a boy under two years old with a congenital heart defect.

As to this clone: This specimen includes other DNA sequences encoding the same CDR3. The chain links TRBV5-1 to TRBJ2-6; weak D call: TRBD1 (5 bases). The CDR3 covers 15 residues. The V gene lost 0 bases and the J gene lost 2 bases, with 6 bases spanning the gap. Germline V gene lookup returns CDR1 SGHRS and CDR2 YFSETQ. CDR3: CASSLEGPGANVLTF. In nucleotides, the CDR3 is TGCGCCAGCAGCTTGGAGGGGCCTGGGGCCAACGTCCTGACTTTC.

The chain employs TRBV10-3 and TRBJ1-1, with D perhaps TRBD1 (6 bases). Trimming pared 6 bases from V and 4 bases from J, leaving 15 bases between. This CDR3 is built from 14 residues. Per germline, CDR1 ENHRY and CDR2 SYGVKD. CDR3 coding DNA: TGTGCCATCAGCTTCAGGGGATCCGGCACTGAAGCTTTCTTT. Translation gives CAISFRGSGTEAFF.

This chain joins TRBV29-1 and TRBJ2-1; D possibly corresponds to TRBD1 (5 bases). The CDR3 is 14 amino acids. Between the trimmed V and J ends, which lost 4 bases and 0 bases, there was a span of 10 bases. Germline V CDR1 and CDR2: SQVTM, ANQGSEA. The CDR3 is CSVGRDSSYNEQFF. DNA of the CDR3: TGCAGCGTTGGCCGAGACAGCTCCTACAATGAGCAGTTCTTC.